The sample holds many counts of the clone carrying this T cell receptor (beta chain). Its antigen remains unidentified. The CDR3 contains 16 residues. Germline V gives CDR1 MNHNS, CDR2 SASEGT. V shed 7 bases and J 4 bases; nucleotides not matched to a gene: 14. The record originates from a study of T cells in Graves' hyperthyroidism and ophthalmopathy. General study results and limits: A model using 13 V-J features told ophthalmopathy apart from stable hyperthyroidism.

RNA transcripts yielded amplified TCR beta CDR3 regions. Initially, a first-round RT-PCR of the TCR CDR3 employed the HTBI primer set. From the multiplex PCR reads, TCRdb called clonotypes with MiXCR, one entry per CDR3 protein. The sample carries about 590,000 distinct CDR3 sequences, approximately 15% recorded once. The clonotype originates from a woman in her twenties or thirties with Graves' hyperthyroidism. The J gene is TRBJ2-5, the V gene TRBV6-1, with 8 bases fitting TRBD1. Specimen: blood. CDR3 coding DNA: TGTGCCAGCACCCCAGACCTCGGACAGGGTTCAGAGACCCAGTACTTC. Translation gives CASTPDLGQGSETQYF.